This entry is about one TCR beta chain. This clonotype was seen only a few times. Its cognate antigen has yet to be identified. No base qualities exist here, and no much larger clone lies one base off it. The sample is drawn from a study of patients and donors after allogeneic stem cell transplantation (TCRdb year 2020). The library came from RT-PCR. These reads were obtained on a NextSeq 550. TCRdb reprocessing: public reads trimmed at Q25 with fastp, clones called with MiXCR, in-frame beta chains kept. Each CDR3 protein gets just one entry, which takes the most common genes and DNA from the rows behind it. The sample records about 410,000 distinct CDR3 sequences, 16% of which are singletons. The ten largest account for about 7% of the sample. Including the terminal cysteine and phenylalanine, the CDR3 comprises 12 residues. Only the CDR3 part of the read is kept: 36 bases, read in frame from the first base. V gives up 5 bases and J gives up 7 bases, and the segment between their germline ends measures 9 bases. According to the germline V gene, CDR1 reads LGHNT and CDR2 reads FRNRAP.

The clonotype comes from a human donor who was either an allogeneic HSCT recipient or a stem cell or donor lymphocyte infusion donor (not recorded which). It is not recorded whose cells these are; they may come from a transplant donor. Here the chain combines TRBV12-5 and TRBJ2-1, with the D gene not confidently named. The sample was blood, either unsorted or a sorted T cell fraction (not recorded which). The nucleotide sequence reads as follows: TGTGCTAGTGGTCCCGGGCGAAATGAGCAGTTCTTC. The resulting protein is CASGPGRNEQFF. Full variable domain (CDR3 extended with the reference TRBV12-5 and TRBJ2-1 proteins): DARVTQTPRHKVTEMGQEVTMRCQPILGHNTVFWYRQTMMQGLELLAYFRNRAPLDDSGMPKDRFSAEMPDATLATLKIQPSEPRDSAVYFCASGPGRNEQFFGPGTRLTVL.